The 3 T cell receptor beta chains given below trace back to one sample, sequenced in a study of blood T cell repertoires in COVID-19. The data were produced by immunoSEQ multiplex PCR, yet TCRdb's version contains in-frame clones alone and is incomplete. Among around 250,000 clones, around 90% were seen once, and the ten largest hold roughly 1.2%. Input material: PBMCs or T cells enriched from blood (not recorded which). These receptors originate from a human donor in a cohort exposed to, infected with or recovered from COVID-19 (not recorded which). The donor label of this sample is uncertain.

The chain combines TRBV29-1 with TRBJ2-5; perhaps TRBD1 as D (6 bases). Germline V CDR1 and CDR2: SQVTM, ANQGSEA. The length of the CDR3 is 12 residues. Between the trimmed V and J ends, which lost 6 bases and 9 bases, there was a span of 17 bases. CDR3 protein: CSVADSSEAQYF. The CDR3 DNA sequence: TGCAGCGTCGCGGACAGCAGCGAGGCCCAGTACTTC.

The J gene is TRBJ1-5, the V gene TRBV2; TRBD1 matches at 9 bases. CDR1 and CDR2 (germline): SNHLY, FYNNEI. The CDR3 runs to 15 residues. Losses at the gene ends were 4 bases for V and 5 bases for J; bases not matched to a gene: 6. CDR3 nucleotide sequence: TGTGCCAGCAGTGCCGGGACAGGGATGTATCAGCCCCAGCATTTT. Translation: CASSAGTGMYQPQHF.

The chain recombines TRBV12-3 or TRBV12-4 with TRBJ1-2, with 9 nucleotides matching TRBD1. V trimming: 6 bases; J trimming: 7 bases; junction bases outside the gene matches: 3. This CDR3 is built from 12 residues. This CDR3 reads CASSRTGVGYTF. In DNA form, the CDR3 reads TGTGCCAGCAGCCGGACAGGGGTTGGCTACACCTTC.